This entry describes one TCR beta chain. Its recognized antigen is unknown. No base-level quality is on record; no much larger clone is a single base apart. The sample originates from a study of cytomegalovirus exposure and HLA in healthy donors (dated by TCRdb to between 2016 and 2019). In terms of the full investigation: According to an earlier analysis of a few hundred of the donors, some 180 million T cells yielded some 120 million unique TCR beta sequences and about 300 Gb of sequence data. An early release that covered about 640 HLA-typed donors contained 300 to 350 gigabases of sequencing data and tens of millions of unique TCR sequences. All discovery cohort repertoires had been generated on a single sequencing platform. Class I and class II HLA loci were covered by the typing at four-digit resolution. The study was designed to test whether signatures of past pathogen exposure could be identified by cataloging public T cell receptors. On average, around 240,000 unique TCR beta nucleotide sequences were sequenced per donor among 300 to 500 genotyped donors of the cohort, with around 19% of those sequences being non-productive. The study used immunosequencing to profile the T cell repertoires of 666 subjects and linked those repertoires to cytomegalovirus serostatus. Donor age, sex, ethnicity and CMV serostatus were compiled alongside the repertoire data. The genetic ancestry cluster associated with self-reported Caucasian donors included over 65% of the 398 genotyped donors. The later analysis used no new phenotypic data to find candidate immune exposures, relying instead on TCR beta sequences and their occurrence across donors. Roughly 5 DR-DQ haplotypes were handled as single units for association and clustering, since linkage in the cohort was strong. In a later analysis, previously published TCR beta repertoires from 500 to 750 donors were re-analyzed and high-resolution HLA genotyping was added so that TCR occurrence patterns could be studied. An earlier analysis of roughly 580 of the donors used high-throughput TCR beta sequencing to judge whether each TCR beta V gene segment behaved as functional or pseudogenic. A separate validation cohort of 100 to 150 different subjects was used in addition to the approximately 610-subject first cohort. To predict cytomegalovirus infection status, the study brought together high-throughput TCR immunosequencing, statistical association of individual TCRs with disease status, and machine learning. The number of typed donors differed by locus: roughly 629-640 for A, B, C, DRB1 and DQB1; 500 to 550 for DQA1; 606 for DPA1; and around 490 for DPB1. In a later genetic analysis, genome-wide SNP genotypes for about 55% of the roughly 700 donors were used, and that subset was treated as a discovery cohort. The paper's findings and limits, for the study overall: Across donors, most TCR sequences were observed very rarely, whereas some public TCRs were present in many individuals. For the cohort, immune exposure information was limited to CMV serostatus. A group of highly shared sequence variants was considered likely to be a technical artifact of the sequencing pipeline. In this cohort, only TCR beta chains were sequenced, and detectable features were limited by the absence of alpha or paired-chain data. In a later analysis, several top co-occurrence clusters were reported to appear linked to parvovirus B19, influenza, CMV and Epstein-Barr virus. Sequencing depth was assumed to be roughly uniform across donors in the presence/absence analyses, though that assumption may not hold. Some IMGT-functional V segments, including TRBV6-2 and TRBV6-3, could not be told apart with the 87-base-pair reads, so those segments were excluded. Because some donors lacked HLA typing at each locus, the association tests relied only on the typed subset. A few of the identified cytomegalovirus-associated TCR beta chains were confirmed in vitro to be specific for cytomegalovirus antigens. At a false discovery rate of 0.05, a later analysis linked 15,000 to 20,000 TCR beta sequences to specific HLA alleles. The classifier was reported to diagnose cytomegalovirus status with high specificity and sensitivity in both the original and validation cohorts. In an earlier analysis of approximately 590 of the donors, most TCR beta V segments were observed in productive rearrangements about 87% or about 30% of the time, broadly matching IMGT annotations. According to a later genetic analysis, donors in an Asian-associated ancestry cluster had fewer N-insertions in productive TCRs than the roughly 700-donor mean. A later analysis found that TCR association rates varied across HLA loci, with DRB1 alleles showing the most associated TCRs and HLA-C alleles the fewest. The authors suggested that the approach could potentially be extended to other disease states and immunological phenotypes. A later analysis found that HLA-associated TCR beta chains were more clonally expanded and had lower generation probabilities than equally common non-associated chains. In the study, some 160 TCR beta chains were listed as associated with cytomegalovirus. Linkage disequilibrium might explain the correlated functional status among segregating V segments, but an unknown experimental factor could not be excluded. According to a later analysis, most CMV-associated TCR beta chains appeared to be HLA-restricted, and the HLA associations seemed to be driven largely by CMV exposure. The earlier analysis of fewer than 750 of the donors excluded over 15 rarely observed V segments, including chromosome 9 orphons, because counts were too low. An association between a missense DCLRE1C variant and V-gene and J-gene trimming of TCR beta chains was found in a later genetic analysis and replicated in an independent cohort. A further reported finding was that TCR beta sequences accurately predicted the HLA-A and HLA-B alleles for most subjects in the first cohort. When HLA alleles, especially DR and DQ, strongly co-occurred, TCR associations were difficult to assign to individual alleles.

The library was produced with the immunoSEQ multiplex PCR assay. The multiplex PCR relied on a mix of 60 forward primers for TCR Vbeta segments and 13 reverse primers for TCR Jbeta segments. The CDR3 region of rearranged TCR beta genes was amplified from genomic DNA by a multiplex PCR assay. On the Illumina HiSeq System, the amplified TCR beta libraries were sequenced as 87-base-pair reads. The paper's processing steps were these. A later analysis counted tens of millions of unique TCR beta chains across the 666 repertoires, and 10 million to 12 million of these chains were shared by at least two donors. To remove PCR and sequencing errors, raw reads were error-corrected and collapsed into unique sequences using a nearest-neighbor algorithm that merged closely related sequences. V, D and J gene segments were assigned by aligning CDR3 sequences to IMGT reference sequences. For a sequence to be retained, at least a six-nucleotide match to both a V gene segment and a J gene segment was required. A rearrangement was called productive if the CDR3 had no stop codons and remained in frame with V and J, and every other rearrangement was called non-productive. Following IMGT convention, CDR3 was defined as the stretch from the second conserved V-encoded cysteine up to the conserved J-encoded phenylalanine. The earlier analysis of a few hundred of the donors excluded sequences that lacked an unambiguous match to a single V gene segment. In an earlier analysis of around 590 of the donors, a V segment was called functional when productive rearrangements were above 56.7%, and segregating when the standard deviation between donors exceeded 5%. A statistical classification framework was built to diagnose cytomegalovirus status from the catalog of TCR beta chain sequences. In a later analysis, V and J genes were assigned by comparing TCR nucleotide sequences against IMGT/GENE-DB human TR gene sequences. Using the TCRdist pipeline, a later analysis assigned CDR3 sequences along with most-parsimonious VDJ recombination scenarios. In a later analysis, every TCR beta chain was defined by the combination of its CDR3 amino acid sequence and its V-gene family, and reads without a unique V-gene family were dropped. To address suspected cross-contamination and a sequencing artifact, a later analysis removed 550 to 750 highly shared, low-generation-probability nucleotide sequences. In a later analysis, a clonal expansion index for each public chain was calculated from normalized within-repertoire ranks of inferred template counts. A later analysis computed generation probabilities with a VDJ recombination model fitted to out-of-frame rearrangements, and checked the results against IGoR. In a later analysis, hypergeometric tests were used to score TCR-TCR, TCR-HLA and TCR-CMV co-occurrence, with a repertoire-size bias correction applied to TCR pairs. A later analysis estimated false discovery rates by permuting HLA or CMV assignments 20 times. A later analysis grouped co-occurring TCRs with DBSCAN, adding TCRdist sequence similarity when clustering within HLA-allele-positive subsets. Repertoires with fewer than 30,000 or more than 120,000 public chains were left out of co-occurrence clustering, as were about five repertoires with anomalous nucleotide sharing. TCRdb obtained this table from immuneACCESS and retained in-frame rearrangements with V and J assigned. These tables miss some clones; where compared with another copy, unresolved V genes account for less than half of the shortfall, and the remainder is unexplained. Clone size and the V and J calls come from that table; the DNA yielded D and trimming. Across this sample there are 150,000 to 200,000 clones, with approximately 84% seen only once. About 2% of the sample comes from the top ten.

The cohort consisted of hundreds of healthy bone marrow donors. Cohort members were all nominally healthy when sampled, although unrecorded immune exposures were likely present. The donor was CMV seropositive and was included in the group of 250 to 300 seropositive cohort members. Every donor gave a peripheral blood sample, and the peripheral blood mononuclear cells from that sample were used for TCR beta sequencing. Genomic DNA extraction from the blood cell samples was performed with the Qiagen DNeasy Blood Extraction Kit. V is reduced by 0 bases and J by 7 bases, leaving a spacing of 15 bases between them. There are 16 amino acids in the CDR3, from cysteine to phenylalanine inclusive. Only the CDR3 DNA stays, 48 bases, in frame from base 1. Per the germline V gene, MGHRA is the CDR1 and YSYEKL is the CDR2.

The chain employs TRBV4-1 and TRBJ2-2, with TRBD2 as a weak D call on 7 bases. The receptor was derived from a man younger than 30 in good health and CMV-seropositive. The sequencing sample was made of PBMCs. The DNA is TGCGCCAGCAGCCAAGACGGAGGGGGGGCAAGCGGGGAGCTGTTTTTT. Its protein product is CASSQDGGGASGELFF.